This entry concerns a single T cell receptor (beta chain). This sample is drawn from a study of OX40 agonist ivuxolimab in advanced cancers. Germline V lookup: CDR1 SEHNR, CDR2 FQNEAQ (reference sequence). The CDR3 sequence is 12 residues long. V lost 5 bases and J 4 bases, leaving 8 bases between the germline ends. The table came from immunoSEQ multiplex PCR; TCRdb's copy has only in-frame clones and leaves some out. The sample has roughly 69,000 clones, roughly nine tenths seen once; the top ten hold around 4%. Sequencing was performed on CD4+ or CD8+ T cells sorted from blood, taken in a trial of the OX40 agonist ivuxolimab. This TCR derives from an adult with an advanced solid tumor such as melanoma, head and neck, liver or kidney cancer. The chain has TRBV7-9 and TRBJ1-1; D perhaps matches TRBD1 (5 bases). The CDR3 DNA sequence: TGTGCCAGCAGCCCGAGGGGCACTGAAGCTTTCTTT. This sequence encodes CASSPRGTEAFF.